These 28 T cell receptor beta chains originate from one sample sequenced in a study of cytomegalovirus exposure and HLA in healthy donors. Both 60 Vbeta primers and 13 Jbeta primers went into the PCR. This table comes from immunoSEQ multiplex PCR, and its TCRdb copy is limited to in-frame clones, with some not included. The sample lists 55,000 to 80,000 clones, approximately 67% occurring once. Sequenced input: PBMCs. All receptors derive from a woman between 25 and 40 years old in good health and CMV-seronegative.

This chain joins TRBV27 and TRBJ1-4; a weak D match, TRBD1 (6 bases). This CDR3 has 15 amino acids. Germline lookup yields CDR1 MNHEY and CDR2 SMNVEV (reference sequence). Trimming stripped 5 bases from V and 6 bases from J, with 16 bases between. CDR3 region: CASSPRTASDEKLFF. The DNA of the CDR3 is TGTGCCAGCAGTCCCCGGACAGCTTCGGATGAAAAACTGTTTTTT. Filled out from reference TRBV27 and TRBJ1-4, the complete variable domain reads EAQVTQNPRYLITVTGKKLTVTCSQNMNHEYMSWYRQDPGLGLRQIYYSMNVEVTDKGDVPEGYKVSRKEKRNFPLILESPSPNQTSLYFCASSPRTASDEKLFFGSGTQLSVL.

With respect to this clone: The same CDR3 arises from other DNA sequences in this sample as well. J is TRBJ1-1 and V is TRBV9; D is unclear. The CDR3 length is 14 residues. CDR1 is SGDLS, CDR2 YYNGEE, per germline. Trimming took 2 bases from V and 1 from J, leaving 9 bases between them. CDR3 loop: CASSVHSENTEAFF. The CDR3 DNA follows: TGTGCCAGCAGCGTGCACAGTGAGAACACTGAAGCTTTCTTT. Full variable domain (rest looked up from reference TRBV9 and TRBJ1-1): DSGVTQTPKHLITATGQRVTLRCSPRSGDLSVYWYQQSLDQGLQFLIQYYNGEERAKGNILERFSAQQFPDLHSELNLSSLELGDSALYFCASSVHSENTEAFFGQGTRLTVV.

Turning to this clone: A much larger clone lies a single base off, so this may be a read error. This sequence joins TRBV5-1 and TRBJ1-2, with D uncertain. This CDR3 comprises 12 residues. Deletions cut 0 bases from V and 8 bases from J, with 8 bases between. CDR1 is SGHRS, CDR2 YFSETQ, per germline. This CDR3 is CASSLGREGYTF. CDR3 sequence (DNA): TGCGCCAGCAGCTTGGGACGGGAAGGCTACACCTTC.

The CDR3 loop is CASRAGTSGGFRYF. The CDR3 coding sequence is TGTGCCAGCAGAGCCGGGACTAGCGGGGGATTCCGGTACTTC. The chain uses TRBV2 and TRBJ2-5; TRBD2 agrees at 14 bases. J lost 13 bases, V lost 6 bases, and 10 bases had no gene match. Germline assignment: CDR1 SNHLY and CDR2 FYNNEI. The CDR3 length is 14 residues.

This clone was detected a few times. J is TRBJ1-1 and V is TRBV6-5, with 9 bases aligning to TRBD1. The CDR3 is 14 amino acids. From germline, CDR1 is MNHEY and CDR2 SVGAGI. With V trimmed by 8 bases and J by 0 bases, 4 bases remained unmatched. CDR3 bases: TGTGCCAGCGGGGGGACAGGGATGAACACTGAAGCTTTCTTT. Its translation is CASGGTGMNTEAFF.

This clone was found a few times. This rearrangement joins TRBV7-2 to TRBJ2-7, with 11 bases matching TRBD2. The length of the CDR3 is 17 residues. Germline V CDR1 and CDR2: SGHTA, FQGNSA. V lost 5 bases and J lost 6; bases outside the gene matches: 15. CDR3 bases: TGTGCCAGCAGCCCCGCACTAGCGGGGGCCCTTGGCGGCGAGCAGTACTTC. It encodes CASSPALAGALGGEQYF. Supplemented by reference TRBV7-2 and TRBJ2-7, the full variable domain reads GAGVSQSPSNKVTEKGKDVELRCDPISGHTALYWYRQSLGQGLEFLIYFQGNSAPDKSGLPSDRFSAERTGGSVSTLTIQRTQQEDSAVYLCASSPALAGALGGEQYFGPGTRLTVT.

The chain carries TRBV9 and TRBJ2-5, with D possibly being TRBD2 (5 bases). V gave up 4 bases and J gave up 11 bases, with 21 bases separating them. Germline lookup yields CDR1 SGDLS and CDR2 YYNGEE. CDR3 length: 14 amino acids. Written as DNA, the CDR3 is TGTGCCAGCAGCCCCCCGAGGGAACCCTACGGGCAGTACTTC. It codes for CASSPPREPYGQYF.

The chain has TRBV25-1 and TRBJ1-2; D gene unclear. Germline lookup yields CDR1 MGHDK and CDR2 SYGVNS. This CDR3 has 13 residues. V dropped 3 bases and J dropped 8 bases, with 13 bases sitting between them. CDR3 protein: CASSEEIREGYTF. The CDR3 coding sequence is TGTGCCAGCAGTGAGGAGATACGGGAGGGCTACACCTTC.

This clone was seen just once. The V gene is TRBV6-5, the J gene TRBJ1-2; 10 positions match TRBD1. V trimming: 5 bases; J trimming: 7 bases; junction bases outside the gene matches: 7. The CDR3 loop spans 14 amino acids. CDR1 MNHEY and CDR2 SVGAGI come from the germline V gene. CDR3 nucleotide sequence: TGTGCCAGCAGTGGTCAATGGGACAGGGGTGGCTACACCTTC. It specifies CASSGQWDRGGYTF.

Worth noting for this clone: One end of the junction varies from germline; a read error may be responsible. Other DNA sequences of this sample code for an identical CDR3. The rearrangement joins TRBV20-1 to TRBJ1-2, with TRBD1 as a possible D gene (5 bases). There are 11 residues in the CDR3. The germline CDR1 and CDR2 sequences are DFQATT and SNEGSKA (reference sequence). CDR3 sequence reads: CSARRDSGYTF. CDR3 bases: TGCAGTGCTAGACGAGACAGTGGCTACACTTTC.

J is TRBJ1-2 and V is TRBV4-2, with a weak D call TRBD1 (5 bases). Germline CDR1 and CDR2: LGHNA and YNFKEQ. V was trimmed by 3 bases and J by 1 base, leaving 6 bases between them. The CDR3 runs to 13 residues. The CDR3 loop is CASSQGGNYGYTF. CDR3 DNA: TGTGCCAGCAGCCAGGGGGGTAACTATGGCTACACCTTC.

This clone has a handful of counts. The rearrangement joins TRBV14 to TRBJ1-1; the match to TRBD1 covers 9 bases. The CDR3 covers 15 residues. J was trimmed by 5 bases and V by 4 bases; bases with no gene match: 8. Germline V gene lookup returns CDR1 SGHDN and CDR2 FVKESK. The CDR3, as DNA: TGTGCCAGCAGCCCTTCTAACAGGGGGCTGACTGAAGCTTTCTTT. This codes for CASSPSNRGLTEAFF.

This clone was detected only a few times. V is TRBV7-5 and J is TRBJ1-1. TRBV7-5 is deemed a pseudogene. The CDR3 totals 14 residues. The CDR3 nucleotides are TGTGCCAGCAGCTTAGTCCGGGAGGGTTCCTGGGCTTTCTTT. Protein product: CASSLVREGSWAFF.

V gene TRBV6-5 combines with J gene TRBJ2-5; 12 bases are a match to TRBD2. CDR3 size: 15 residues. The germline V gene has CDR1 MNHEY and CDR2 SVGAGI. The V and J ends lost 2 bases and 5 bases, in that order; junction bases with no gene match: 3. CDR3 DNA sequence: TGTGCCAGCAGTTACCTAGGGACTAGCGGGGAGACCCAGTACTTC. It is translated as CASSYLGTSGETQYF.

The chain carries TRBV7-9 and TRBJ2-3; D gene unclear. Germline V gene data show CDR1 as SEHNR and CDR2 as FQNEAQ (reference sequence). The V and J ends lost 1 base and 6 bases respectively, with 14 bases between them. The CDR3 is made up of 15 amino acids. The CDR3 DNA follows: TGTGCCAGCAGCTTAGAGCCAGGTGCGTCGGATACGCAGTATTTT. It encodes CASSLEPGASDTQYF.

The CDR3 bases are TGTGCCAGCAGCTTACTGGGGCCTTACAATGAGCAGTTCTTC. It yields the protein CASSLLGPYNEQFF. The chain is built from TRBV7-2 and TRBJ2-1, with D possibly matching TRBD1 (5 bases). V lost 2 bases to trimming and J lost 4 bases, with 9 bases between them. The CDR3 contains 14 residues. Germline V CDR1 and CDR2: SGHTA, FQGNSA.

The chain employs TRBV4-2 and TRBJ1-2, with a weak D call TRBD1 (6 bases). Germline V gene data show CDR1 as LGHNA and CDR2 as YNFKEQ. The CDR3 contains 15 residues. V was pared by 0 bases and J by 2 bases, with 10 bases between. The CDR3 DNA follows: TGTGCCAGCAGCCAAGACAGGGGCGGGAACTATGGCTACACCTTC. Translation gives CASSQDRGGNYGYTF.

The rearrangement uses TRBV27 and TRBJ2-5; maybe TRBD1 (7 bases). V gave up 5 bases and J gave up 7 bases, with 14 bases separating them. The CDR3 is 13 residues long. CDR1 is MNHEY, CDR2 SMNVEV, per germline (reference sequence). DNA for the CDR3: TGTGCCAGCAGTAAATCAGGGGGAGGGACCCAGTACTTC. Its translation: CASSKSGGGTQYF.

The chain links TRBV5-1 to TRBJ2-5; 9 bases map to TRBD1. TRBJ2-7 explains the end of the DNA better; the J call may be wrong. CDR3 length: 15 amino acids. Germline values: CDR1 SGHRS, CDR2 YFSETQ. CDR3 residues: CASSRTGTGNYEQYF. The CDR3 bases are TGCGCCAGCAGCCGGACCGGGACAGGGAACTACGAGCAGTACTTC.

This clone was counted many times. The rearrangement uses TRBV6-6 and TRBJ2-7; perhaps TRBD1 as D (5 bases). V was cut by 7 bases and J by 3 bases, with 13 bases left in between. Per the germline V gene, CDR1 is MNHNY and CDR2 is SVGAGI (reference sequence). CDR3 size: 13 residues. CDR3 sequence (DNA): TGTGCCAGCACCTGGACGGACAACTACGAGCAGTACTTC. It is translated as CASTWTDNYEQYF.

This clone was picked up one time. In DNA form, the CDR3 reads TGTGCCGTTCGCAGGGACAGGGTCACAGATACGCAGTATTTT. The encoded protein is CAVRRDRVTDTQYF. The chain recombines TRBV7-9 with TRBJ2-3, with 9 bases that match TRBD1. The V segment lost 11 bases and the J segment 2 bases; nucleotides outside the gene matches: 8. The V gene's germline CDR1 is SEHNR and CDR2 FQNEAQ (reference sequence). This CDR3 comprises 14 residues.

This clone was counted only a few times. This rearrangement joins TRBV5-1 to TRBJ2-5; TRBD2 agrees at 7 bases. V shed 4 bases and J 1 base; nucleotides not matched to a gene: 7. Germline V gene lookup returns CDR1 SGHRS and CDR2 YFSETQ. The CDR3 is made up of 15 amino acids. The DNA for the CDR3 is TGCGCCAGCAGCCTAAGACTAGCAAGCCAAGAGACCCAGTACTTC. Translation: CASSLRLASQETQYF.

This clone appeared a few times. The CDR3 reads CASSNLAGGVETQYF. The DNA of the CDR3 is TGTGCCAGCAGCAACTTAGCGGGGGGAGTGGAGACCCAGTACTTC. The chain couples TRBV11-2 to TRBJ2-5, with 10 bases matching TRBD2. CDR1 SGHAT and CDR2 FQNNGV come from the germline V gene. This CDR3 has 15 amino acids. Trimming removed 5 bases from V and 5 bases from J; junction bases left unmatched: 8.

The chain has TRBV6-1 and TRBJ1-1; D unclear. The CDR3 consists of 15 residues. Germline-derived CDR1 and CDR2 are MNHNS and SASEGT. V lost 2 bases and J lost 3, with 13 bases in between. CDR3 in amino acids: CASSEYGGRDTEAFF. The DNA of the CDR3 is TGTGCCAGCAGTGAATACGGTGGTCGGGACACTGAAGCTTTCTTT.

This clone was detected only once. V and J are TRBV7-3 and TRBJ1-4; the match to TRBD1 covers 9 bases. The germline V gene has CDR1 SGHTA and CDR2 FQGTGA. Trimming removed 5 bases from V and 8 bases from J; junction bases left unmatched: 3. This CDR3 has 13 amino acids. Here the CDR3 reads CASSRDRDEKLFF. For the CDR3, the DNA is TGTGCCAGCAGCCGGGACAGGGACGAAAAACTGTTTTTT.

V usage is TRBV19 and J usage is TRBJ2-3, with TRBD2 identical over 7 bases. J gave up 4 bases and V 1 base, and 2 bases lay outside the gene matches. The CDR3 totals 14 residues. The germline V gene has CDR1 LNHDA and CDR2 SQIVND (reference sequence). CDR3 amino acids: CASSIGAGADTQYF. In DNA, the CDR3 is TGTGCCAGTAGTATAGGGGCGGGGGCAGATACGCAGTATTTT.

The chain links TRBV6-6 to TRBJ2-7; D possibly corresponds to TRBD1 (5 bases). This CDR3 has 15 residues. CDR1 and CDR2 (germline): MNHNY, SVGAGI (reference sequence). V lost 6 bases to trimming and J lost 2 bases, with 17 bases between them. The CDR3 DNA reads as TGTGCCAGCAGCCTTAATTGGAGCAGGGCCTACGAGCAGTACTTC. Its protein is CASSLNWSRAYEQYF.

The CDR3 reads CASSRDRDYQPQHF. CDR3 DNA: TGTGCCAGCAGTCGAGACAGGGACTATCAGCCCCAGCATTTT. The chain couples TRBV6-6 to TRBJ1-5; 7 bases line up with TRBD1. Germline V gives CDR1 MNHNY, CDR2 SVGAGI (reference sequence). The CDR3 loop spans 14 amino acids. With V trimmed by 5 bases and J by 5 bases, 6 bases remained unmatched.